Listed below are T cell receptor beta chains from one sample, sequenced in a study of T cells in Graves' hyperthyroidism and ophthalmopathy. In TCRdb, the multiplex PCR reads were re-called with MiXCR into one record per CDR3 protein. The sample carries about 400,000 distinct CDR3 sequences, more than 15% recorded once. Sequencing was done on a sample of blood. These receptors all come from a woman aged 18-29 years with Graves' hyperthyroidism. Each CDR3 is given with its conserved first and last residue.

cdr3_aa: CATSRGRRDSYEQYF
v_call: TRBV15
j_call: TRBJ2-7

cdr3_aa: CSVEEGLREQYF
v_call: TRBV29-1
j_call: TRBJ2-7

cdr3_aa: CASSDSLRTGSDGYTF
v_call: TRBV6-4
j_call: TRBJ1-2

cdr3_aa: CSAIGQGAGQPQHF
v_call: TRBV20-1
j_call: TRBJ1-5

cdr3_aa: CASSLLGTAYEQYF
v_call: TRBV28
j_call: TRBJ2-7

cdr3_aa: CASSYSTLGSNEQFF
v_call: TRBV6-6
j_call: TRBJ2-1

cdr3_aa: CASSYTRGLQETQYF
v_call: TRBV6-6
j_call: TRBJ2-5

cdr3_aa: CSASGRAHYEQYF
v_call: TRBV20-1
j_call: TRBJ2-7

cdr3_aa: CASNLSGVSGNTIYF
v_call: TRBV12-3/TRBV12-4
j_call: TRBJ1-3

cdr3_aa: CASSPRAPTRGQYF
v_call: TRBV18
j_call: TRBJ2-7

cdr3_aa: CASRNSQETYEQYF
v_call: TRBV5-6
j_call: TRBJ2-7

cdr3_aa: CASSSYKTSGDYNGQFF
v_call: TRBV5-6
j_call: TRBJ2-1

cdr3_aa: CASSAGRLVNEQFF
v_call: TRBV9
j_call: TRBJ2-1

cdr3_aa: CASSEGTTNTGELFF
v_call: TRBV10-1
j_call: TRBJ2-2

cdr3_aa: CASKGVAEAFF
v_call: TRBV12-3/TRBV12-4
j_call: TRBJ1-1

cdr3_aa: CSDRAASGTTYEQYF
v_call: TRBV20-1
j_call: TRBJ2-7

cdr3_aa: CASSLKGTPSYEQYF
v_call: TRBV12-3/TRBV12-4
j_call: TRBJ2-7

cdr3_aa: CASSLVSSGQGRYEQYF
v_call: TRBV7-2
j_call: TRBJ2-7

cdr3_aa: CASSIADYGYTF
v_call: TRBV19
j_call: TRBJ1-2

cdr3_aa: CASSRVGHGNQPQHF
v_call: TRBV12-3/TRBV12-4
j_call: TRBJ1-5

cdr3_aa: CASSFSMGVGSTQYF
v_call: TRBV27
j_call: TRBJ2-3

cdr3_aa: CASSLEDLTVSEAFF
v_call: TRBV7-8
j_call: TRBJ1-1

cdr3_aa: CAISEGQGATDTQYF
v_call: TRBV10-3
j_call: TRBJ2-3

cdr3_aa: CASSEYSVGAGTHPPLHF
v_call: TRBV25-1
j_call: TRBJ1-6

cdr3_aa: CASSYSRGAFF
v_call: TRBV6-6
j_call: TRBJ1-1

cdr3_aa: CASSLRGGGTEAFF
v_call: TRBV7-9
j_call: TRBJ1-1

cdr3_aa: CASSITGVNTGELFF
v_call: TRBV7-9
j_call: TRBJ2-2

cdr3_aa: CASSATPAYEQYF
v_call: TRBV7-2
j_call: TRBJ2-7

cdr3_aa: CASSFGDREQFF
v_call: TRBV5-1
j_call: TRBJ2-1

cdr3_aa: CASSYSPGQAYSSYEQYF
v_call: TRBV6-6
j_call: TRBJ2-7

cdr3_aa: CASSDRDFTDTQYF
v_call: TRBV9
j_call: TRBJ2-3

cdr3_aa: CSARDTLGRTNEKLFF
v_call: TRBV20-1
j_call: TRBJ1-4

cdr3_aa: CASRGQAGELFF
v_call: TRBV10-1
j_call: TRBJ2-2

cdr3_aa: CSARDLALGELFF
v_call: TRBV20-1
j_call: TRBJ2-2

cdr3_aa: CASSIVPTALTYNSPLHF
v_call: TRBV19
j_call: TRBJ1-6

cdr3_aa: CASSLRSNQPQHF
v_call: TRBV11-2
j_call: TRBJ1-5

cdr3_aa: CASSLSSGSYEQFF
v_call: TRBV7-2
j_call: TRBJ2-1

cdr3_aa: CASSLGSSGDEQYF
v_call: TRBV11-3
j_call: TRBJ2-7

cdr3_aa: CASRGRGQGTYEQYF
v_call: TRBV28
j_call: TRBJ2-7

cdr3_aa: CASSQDLVQGLSQYF
v_call: TRBV3-1
j_call: TRBJ2-5

cdr3_aa: CASSLKRVTEAFF
v_call: TRBV12-3/TRBV12-4
j_call: TRBJ1-1

cdr3_aa: CASSYAENTEAFF
v_call: TRBV6-2/TRBV6-3
j_call: TRBJ1-1